The next 8 T cell receptor beta chains were all read from a single sample in a study of cytomegalovirus exposure and HLA in healthy donors. PCR employed 60 Vbeta and 13 Jbeta primers. Sequencing was performed with immunoSEQ multiplex PCR; in TCRdb, only in-frame clones are kept and a portion is missing. The repertoire holds 120,000 or so clones, with around four fifths as singletons. Sequenced input: PBMCs. All receptors derive from a woman in her 40s in good health and CMV-seropositive.

The chain links TRBV11-1 to TRBJ1-4; D gene ambiguous. CDR1 is SGHAT and CDR2 is FQDESV in the germline V gene (reference sequence). The CDR3 loop spans 13 amino acids. The V end was cut by 3 bases, the J end by 4 bases, with 6 bases between. This CDR3 reads CASSFAVNEKLFF. For the CDR3, the DNA is TGTGCCAGCAGCTTTGCGGTTAATGAAAAACTGTTTTTT.

The CDR3 DNA reads TGTGCCTGGAGTATTAGCTACAATGAGCAGTTCTTC. Protein sequence: CAWSISYNEQFF. This chain uses TRBV30 with TRBJ2-1, with D unresolved. Trimming took 2 bases from V and 3 from J, leaving 5 bases between them. The V gene's germline CDR1 is GTSNPN and CDR2 SVGIG (reference sequence). The CDR3 extends over 12 amino acids.

This sequence joins TRBV6-1 and TRBJ2-3; 7 bases are a match to TRBD2. Germline V gives CDR1 MNHNS, CDR2 SASEGT. This CDR3 contains 15 residues. The V and J ends lost 7 bases and 6 bases, in that order; junction bases with no gene match: 13. CDR3 DNA sequence: TGTGCCAGCACTTTCGGAGGGCTAGCGGCGGATACGCAGTATTTT. It codes for CASTFGGLAADTQYF.

The chain uses TRBV15 and TRBJ2-1; D ambiguous. CDR1 and CDR2 from the germline V gene are LNHNV and YYDKDF (reference sequence). Trimming stripped 0 bases from V and 4 bases from J, with 10 bases between. The CDR3 covers 15 residues. DNA for the CDR3: TGTGCCACCAGCAGAGAACTAAGCACTTACAATGAGCAGTTCTTC. Its protein product is CATSRELSTYNEQFF.

The V gene is TRBV2, the J gene TRBJ1-1; a weak D match, TRBD1 (6 bases). The CDR3 has 14 amino acids. In germline, CDR1 is SNHLY, CDR2 FYNNEI. V dropped 2 bases and J dropped 3 bases, with 10 bases sitting between them. This CDR3 reads CASSEWGQYTEAFF. The CDR3 bases are TGTGCCAGCAGTGAATGGGGGCAGTACACTGAAGCTTTCTTT.

For this clone: One end of the junction varies from germline; a read error may be responsible. The chain links TRBV7-9 to TRBJ1-4; D gene unclear. The CDR3 totals 13 residues. Per germline, CDR1 SEHNR and CDR2 FQNEAQ (reference sequence). CDR3: CSSSPPGGRKLFF. Written as DNA, the CDR3 is TGTTCCAGCAGCCCGCCAGGAGGGAGGAAACTGTTTTTT. Full variable domain (outside the CDR3, taken from reference TRBV7-9 and TRBJ1-4): DTGVSQNPRHKITKRGQNVTFRCDPISEHNRLYWYRQTLGQGPEFLTYFQNEAQLEKSRLLSDRFSAERPKGSFSTLEIQRTEQGDSAMYLCSSSPPGGRKLFFGSGTQLSVL.

CDR3 loop: CASRRDRASRVAGGGEQYF. Here the CDR3 DNA reads TGTGCCAGCAGGAGGGACAGGGCTTCTCGGGTAGCGGGAGGAGGCGAGCAGTACTTC. The rearrangement joins TRBV27 to TRBJ2-5, with a possible D match to TRBD2 (10 bases). The last part of the DNA fits TRBJ2-7 better; the J call may be wrong. Germline lookup yields CDR1 MNHEY and CDR2 SMNVEV (reference sequence). The CDR3 loop spans 19 amino acids.

The DNA for the CDR3 is TGCGCCAGCAGCCAAGGAACAGGGAGATTCGCTAACTATGGCTACACCTTC. This sequence encodes CASSQGTGRFANYGYTF. V usage is TRBV4-1 and J usage is TRBJ1-2; a weak D match, TRBD1 (6 bases). CDR3 length: 17 residues. V lost 1 base and J 0 bases, leaving 15 bases between the germline ends. The germline V gene encodes CDR1 MGHRA and CDR2 YSYEKL.